One sample yielded the 19 T cell receptor beta chains listed below, sequenced in a study of T cell responses to AZD1222 COVID-19 vaccine. Produced via immunoSEQ multiplex PCR; TCRdb's table is partial and in-frame only. The sample has some 140,000 clones; about 90% are singletons. Material: peripheral blood, obtained on day 0 of AZD1222 vaccination. All receptors derive from an adult in good health.

The rearrangement joins TRBV6-2 or TRBV6-3 to TRBJ1-1, with D tentatively TRBD1 (5 bases). Germline loops: CDR1 MNHEY, CDR2 SVGEGT. V was clipped by 4 bases and J by 0 bases, with 9 bases between them. This CDR3 has 14 residues. CDR3 residues: CASSSTGLNTEAFF. CDR3 DNA: TGTGCCAGCAGTTCAACAGGATTGAACACTGAAGCTTTCTTT.

This clone is a singleton in its sample. The CDR3 reads CASSQDPGTVGTEAFF. The CDR3 region has the DNA TGCGCCAGCAGCCAAGACCCCGGGACAGTTGGCACTGAAGCTTTCTTT. The chain links TRBV4-3 to TRBJ1-1; 7 nucleotides align to TRBD1. Germline V gene lookup returns CDR1 LGHNA and CDR2 YSLEER. V lost 0 bases to trimming and J lost 4 bases; unmatched junction nucleotides: 8. CDR3 length: 16 amino acids.

V gene TRBV7-8 combines with J gene TRBJ1-4; tentatively, D is TRBD1 (6 bases). This CDR3 contains 13 residues. Trimming cost V 3 bases and J 9 bases, with 11 bases left between them. Germline CDR1 and CDR2: SGHVS and FQNEAQ. The CDR3 spells CASSFGTHQKLFF. The CDR3 nucleotides are TGTGCCAGCAGCTTTGGGACACATCAAAAACTGTTTTTT.

The rearrangement links TRBV15 to TRBJ2-7; no reliable D call. The CDR3 totals 13 residues. Trimming cost V 1 base and J 4 bases, with 8 bases left between them. The germline CDR1 and CDR2 sequences are LNHNV and YYDKDF (reference sequence). The CDR3 is CATSRVGNYEQYF. The CDR3 DNA reads as TGTGCCACCAGCAGAGTGGGGAATTACGAGCAGTACTTC.

This chain uses TRBV7-9 with TRBJ2-1, with 14 bases that match TRBD2. The germline V gene encodes CDR1 SEHNR and CDR2 FQNEAQ (reference sequence). V lost 1 base to trimming and J lost 12 bases; unmatched junction nucleotides: 8. CDR3 length: 16 residues. CDR3 in DNA: TGTGCCAGCAGCTTAGTCGCGGGACTAGCGGGAGCCGGGCAGTTCTTC. This gives the protein CASSLVAGLAGAGQFF.

The chain couples TRBV5-1 to TRBJ1-1; TRBD1 matches 7 bases. Germline CDR1 SGHRS, CDR2 YFSETQ. Trimming took 3 bases from V and 2 from J; bases not matched to a gene: 7. The CDR3 is made up of 15 amino acids. As DNA, the CDR3 is TGCGCCAGCAGCTCGCTAGGGACAGCCAACACTGAAGCTTTCTTT. Residues: CASSSLGTANTEAFF.

The rearrangement uses TRBV6-2 or TRBV6-3 and TRBJ1-2; weak D call: TRBD1 (5 bases). CDR3 length: 14 residues. Trimming removed 2 bases at V and 8 bases at J, with 15 bases between. Germline values: CDR1 MNHEY, CDR2 SVGEGT. The DNA for the CDR3 is TGTGCCAGCAGTTACGGCCAGGGTGGCAACGGCTACACCTTC. It encodes CASSYGQGGNGYTF.

The rearrangement uses TRBV5-5 and TRBJ2-7; the D call may be TRBD1 or TRBD2 (5 bases each). V was clipped by 0 bases and J by 0 bases, with 7 bases between them. CDR1 and CDR2 (germline): SGHKS, YYEKEE (reference sequence). This CDR3 has 14 residues. The CDR3 region has the DNA TGTGCCAGCAGCTTGGGGGGGAGCTCCTACGAGCAGTACTTC. This translates into CASSLGGSSYEQYF.

V usage is TRBV18 and J usage is TRBJ2-3; maybe TRBD1 (6 bases). There are 13 residues in the CDR3. The V end lost 6 bases, the J end lost 4 bases, and 11 bases lay between the germline ends. Germline-derived CDR1 and CDR2 are KGHSH and LQKENI. The CDR3, as DNA: TGTGCCAGCTCTTCACAGGGTGCAGATACGCAGTATTTT. Its protein product is CASSSQGADTQYF.

The chain links TRBV11-3 to TRBJ2-5; 11 positions agree with TRBD2. Germline assignment: CDR1 SGHNT and CDR2 YENEEA. The CDR3 length is 17 residues. V was pared by 3 bases and J by 4 bases, with 10 bases of the junction left unmatched. The chain's CDR3 is CASSLRTSGLGGETQYF. CDR3 sequence (DNA): TGTGCCAGCAGCTTGAGGACTAGCGGGTTGGGAGGAGAGACCCAGTACTTC.

This chain uses TRBV7-2 with TRBJ2-3, with a tentative D call TRBD2 (6 bases). The CDR3 runs to 14 residues. Germline V CDR1 and CDR2: SGHTA, FQGNSA. V was shortened by 5 bases and J by 6 bases, with 15 bases between the two germline ends. In DNA, the CDR3 is TGTGCCAGCAGCGCCGGGAGCTTCCGGGATACGCAGTATTTT. As protein: CASSAGSFRDTQYF.

The V gene is TRBV6-5, the J gene TRBJ1-2; D not certain. Germline CDR1 reads MNHEY; CDR2 reads SVGAGI. Deletions cut 6 bases from V and 5 bases from J, with 19 bases between. The CDR3 runs to 15 residues. CDR3 sequence: CASSSAALGLYGYTF. The CDR3 bases are TGTGCCAGCAGCTCCGCGGCCCTAGGGCTGTATGGCTACACCTTC.

The J gene is TRBJ1-3, the V gene TRBV12-3 or TRBV12-4; D is perhaps TRBD1 (6 bases). Trimming took 6 bases from V and 9 from J, leaving 15 bases between them. The CDR3 is 13 residues long. DNA for the CDR3: TGTGCCAGCAGCATTAACAGGGAGGGCACCATATATTTT. Amino acid sequence: CASSINREGTIYF.

This clone was recorded once. This chain joins TRBV30 and TRBJ1-2; no firm D call. The CDR3 extends over 12 amino acids. The V gene's germline CDR1 is GTSNPN and CDR2 SVGIG (reference sequence). Trimming shortened V by 3 bases and J by 4 bases, and 9 bases separated the two germline ends. CDR3 protein: CAWRGRAYGYTF. DNA of the CDR3: TGTGCCTGGAGGGGGAGGGCCTATGGCTACACCTTC.

This chain connects TRBV5-1 to TRBJ1-4; D is undetermined. CDR1 is SGHRS and CDR2 is YFSETQ in the germline V gene. V dropped 1 base and J dropped 7 bases, with 5 bases sitting between them. The CDR3 sequence is 12 residues long. In DNA form, the CDR3 reads TGCGCCAGCAGCTTGTTTGGTGAAAAACTGTTTTTT. As protein: CASSLFGEKLFF.

The rearrangement joins TRBV30 to TRBJ2-7, with D perhaps matching TRBD2 (6 bases). CDR1 GTSNPN and CDR2 SVGIG come from the germline V gene (reference sequence). The CDR3 extends over 15 amino acids. Trimming shortened V by 5 bases and J by 1 base, and 18 bases separated the two germline ends. As DNA, the CDR3 is TGTGCCTGGGGGAGGAGGGGCGGCCGATCCTACGAGCAGTACTTC. This gives the protein CAWGRRGGRSYEQYF.

The rearrangement links TRBV3-1 (or the pseudogene TRBV3-2) to TRBJ1-2; no reliable D call. CDR1 LGHDT and CDR2 YNNKEL come from the germline V gene (reference sequence). The CDR3 consists of 16 residues. V was shortened by 2 bases and J by 4 bases, with 17 bases between the two germline ends. This CDR3 is CASSQSSFRVGYGYTF. The CDR3, as DNA: TGTGCCAGCAGCCAATCCTCTTTTAGGGTCGGCTATGGCTACACCTTC.

The chain couples TRBV3-1 (or the pseudogene TRBV3-2) to TRBJ2-2; D is ambiguous. Germline loops: CDR1 LGHDT, CDR2 YNNKEL (reference sequence). The CDR3 sequence is 14 residues long. V gave up 4 bases and J gave up 7 bases, with 13 bases separating them. CDR3 in DNA: TGTGCCAGCAGCCGTAAATCGGCCCTCGGGGAGCTGTTTTTT. Encoded protein: CASSRKSALGELFF.

The V and J genes are TRBV9 and TRBJ1-5, with 8 bases lining up with TRBD1. After removal of 0 bases from V and 3 bases from J, the junction contained 5 bases not matched to a gene. The CDR3 sequence is 16 residues long. CDR1 is SGDLS and CDR2 is YYNGEE in the germline V gene. The CDR3 DNA sequence: TGTGCCAGCAGCGTAGGGGCAGGGGGCGACAATCAGCCCCAGCATTTT. It yields the protein CASSVGAGGDNQPQHF.